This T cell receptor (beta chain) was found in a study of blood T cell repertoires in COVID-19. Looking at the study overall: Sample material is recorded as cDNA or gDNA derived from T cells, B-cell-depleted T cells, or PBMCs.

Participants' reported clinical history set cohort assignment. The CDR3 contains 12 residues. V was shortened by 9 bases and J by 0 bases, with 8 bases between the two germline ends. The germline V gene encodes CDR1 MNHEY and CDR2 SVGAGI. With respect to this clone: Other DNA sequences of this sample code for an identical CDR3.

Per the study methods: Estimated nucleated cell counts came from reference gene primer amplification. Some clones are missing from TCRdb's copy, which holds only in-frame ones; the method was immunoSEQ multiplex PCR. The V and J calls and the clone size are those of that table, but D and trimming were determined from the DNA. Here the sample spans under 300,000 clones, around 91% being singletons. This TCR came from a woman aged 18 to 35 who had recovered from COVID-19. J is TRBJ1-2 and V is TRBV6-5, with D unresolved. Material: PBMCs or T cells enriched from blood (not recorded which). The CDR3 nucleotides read TGTGCCAGTGGCACAGCTAACTATGGCTACACCTTC. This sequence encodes CASGTANYGYTF.